This T cell receptor (beta chain) was documented in a study of cytomegalovirus exposure and HLA in healthy donors. Regarding the study as a whole: When the data were analyzed later, several of the most significant clusters appeared to be linked to common viral pathogens. In most subjects, TCR beta sequences reportedly gave accurate predictions of HLA-A and HLA-B alleles. For most TCR beta V segments, an earlier analysis put the productive rate at about 87% or about 30% of the time.

Amplification used 60 Vbeta primers and 13 Jbeta primers. Measured with immunoSEQ multiplex PCR; TCRdb has only the in-frame clones, and not every one. This sample yields over 80,000 clones, of which 78% are seen a single time; roughly 3% belongs to the top ten. To note about this clone: What it recognizes is unknown.

The V gene lost 5 bases and the J gene lost 6 bases, with 16 bases spanning the gap. Looked up from germline, CDR1 is SGHVS and CDR2 is FNYEAQ. The CDR3 extends over 14 amino acids. Sequencing input: PBMCs. The chain is built from TRBV7-6 and TRBJ1-2; D might be TRBD1 (5 bases). This receptor was identified in a woman between 35 and 50 years old in good health and CMV-seronegative. The CDR3 sequence is CASSGRGDEDGYTF. CDR3 DNA sequence: TGTGCCAGCAGCGGGCGGGGGGATGAGGATGGCTACACCTTC.